This TCR beta chain was sequenced for a study of blood T cell repertoires in COVID-19. The V gene's germline CDR1 is SGHNT and CDR2 YENEEA. The length of the CDR3 is 13 residues. V lost 5 bases to trimming and J lost 3 bases, with 10 bases between them. The table came from immunoSEQ multiplex PCR; TCRdb's copy has only in-frame clones and leaves some out. Found here are roughly 110,000 clones, over 65% of them singletons; the top ten hold approximately 6.2%. V usage is TRBV11-3 and J usage is TRBJ2-5, with D maybe TRBD2 (6 bases). The source of this sequence is a man older than 75 with COVID-19, enrolled during active disease. Sequenced input: peripheral blood. In nucleotides, the CDR3 is TGTGCCAGCAGCCGGAGGGCCGAAGAGACCCAGTACTTC. The encoded protein is CASSRRAEETQYF. Complete variable domain (other parts from reference TRBV11-3 and TRBJ2-5): EAGVVQSPRYKIIEKKQPVAFWCNPISGHNTLYWYLQNLGQGPELLIRYENEEAVDDSQLPKDRFSAERLKGVDSTLKIQPAELGDSAVYLCASSRRAEETQYFGPGTRLLVL.